One sample yielded the 7 T cell receptor beta chains listed below, sequenced in a study of CD8 T cells in ankylosing spondylitis. TCRdb re-analysed the 5' RACE reads in MiXCR, keeping a single row per CDR3 protein. This sample carries about 130,000 distinct CDR3 sequences, approximately 9.7% of them seen once, and the ten largest clones take 2.5% to 4%. Specimen: blood, either unsorted or a sorted T cell fraction (not recorded which). Receptor source: a male donor with ankylosing spondylitis or in good health (not recorded which).

This clonotype was seen a handful of times. The chain links TRBV7-2 to TRBJ2-2; 8 nucleotides agree with TRBD2. The CDR3 runs 14 residues. The germline V gene has CDR1 SGHTA and CDR2 FQGNSA. J gave up 6 bases and V 1 base, and 1 base lay outside the gene matches. CDR3 in amino acids: CASSLGGRSGELFF. CDR3 sequence (DNA): TGTGCCAGCAGCTTAGGCGGGAGGTCCGGGGAGCTGTTTTTT. The full variable domain, rest sourced from reference TRBV7-2 and TRBJ2-2, is GAGVSQSPSNKVTEKGKDVELRCDPISGHTALYWYRQSLGQGLEFLIYFQGNSAPDKSGLPSDRFSAERTGGSVSTLTIQRTQQEDSAVYLCASSLGGRSGELFFGEGSRLTVL.

This clonotype came up many times. This chain links TRBV6-5 with TRBJ2-5; 8 nucleotides match TRBD2. Germline CDR1 reads MNHEY; CDR2 reads SVGAGI. The V and J ends lost 0 bases and 2 bases, in that order; junction bases with no gene match: 5. The CDR3 is made up of 16 amino acids. CDR3 in DNA: TGTGCCAGCAGTTACTCGTCCAGCGGGGGACAAGAGACCCAGTACTTC. It translates to CASSYSSSGGQETQYF.

V is TRBV12-3 or TRBV12-4 and J is TRBJ2-7; D unclear. Trimming took off 0 bases at V and 5 bases at J, with 8 bases between the two ends. This CDR3 contains 13 residues. The chain's CDR3 is CASSLAGVNEQYF. In DNA, the CDR3 is TGTGCCAGCAGTTTAGCGGGTGTCAACGAGCAGTACTTC.

This clonotype came up a few times. The rearrangement uses TRBV5-1 and TRBJ2-3; D is unresolved. The CDR3 contains 15 residues. V was cut by 0 bases and J by 0 bases, with 8 bases left in between. Germline assignment: CDR1 SGHRS and CDR2 YFSETQ. CDR3 in DNA: TGCGCCAGCAGCTTGGAGCACACTAGCACAGATACGCAGTATTTT. Translation: CASSLEHTSTDTQYF.

The sample holds a few counts of this clonotype. The rearrangement links TRBV5-6 to TRBJ2-3, with 9 bases aligning to TRBD2. Germline V CDR1 and CDR2: SGHDT, YYEEEE. The CDR3 consists of 16 residues. V shed 2 bases and J 0 bases; nucleotides not matched to a gene: 4. The CDR3 region has the DNA TGTGCCAGCAGCTTAGAGCGGGAGGCCAGCACAGATACGCAGTATTTT. The encoded protein is CASSLEREASTDTQYF.

The chain combines TRBV27 with TRBJ2-6; D unresolved. The V end lost 1 base, the J end lost 0 bases, and 4 bases lay between the germline ends. CDR3 size: 15 residues. Germline CDR1 and CDR2: MNHEY and SMNVEV (reference sequence). CDR3 nucleotide sequence: TGTGCCAGCAGTTTATTCTACTCTGGGGCCAACGTCCTGACTTTC. Residues: CASSLFYSGANVLTF.

This clonotype showed up many times. V and J are TRBV20-1 and TRBJ2-7; a possible D gene is TRBD2 (6 bases). The CDR3 runs to 17 residues. Germline V gene sequence: CDR1 DFQATT, CDR2 SNEGSKA (reference sequence). Trimming took 1 base from V and 2 from J, leaving 21 bases between them. The CDR3 region is CSARVGDVKRVPYEQYF. The CDR3 coding sequence is TGCAGTGCTAGAGTAGGGGACGTTAAGCGGGTCCCCTACGAGCAGTACTTC.